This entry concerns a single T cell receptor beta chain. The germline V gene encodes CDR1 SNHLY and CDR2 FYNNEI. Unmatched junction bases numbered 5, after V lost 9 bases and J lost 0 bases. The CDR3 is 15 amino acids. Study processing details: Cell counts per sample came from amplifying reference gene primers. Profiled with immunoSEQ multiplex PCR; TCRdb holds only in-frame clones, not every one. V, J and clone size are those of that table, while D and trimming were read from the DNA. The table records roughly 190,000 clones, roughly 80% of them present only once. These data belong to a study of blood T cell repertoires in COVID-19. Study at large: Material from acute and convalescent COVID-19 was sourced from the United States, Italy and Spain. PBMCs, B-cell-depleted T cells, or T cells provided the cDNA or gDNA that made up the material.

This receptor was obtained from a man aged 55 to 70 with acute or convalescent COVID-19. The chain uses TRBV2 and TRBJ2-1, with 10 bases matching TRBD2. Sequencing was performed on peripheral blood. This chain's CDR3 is CASRERGGSYNEQFF. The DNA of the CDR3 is TGTGCCAGTCGTGAGCGGGGGGGCTCCTACAATGAGCAGTTCTTC.